Detailed here is one TCR beta chain. Its antigen is as yet unknown. The T cells that were sequenced for TCR beta were CD8+ and CD4+ cells from blood. TEMRA cells were FACS-enriched, with CD8+ and CD4+ T cells isolated negatively. The V and J ends lost 4 bases and 11 bases, in that order; junction bases with no gene match: 9. This CDR3 has 14 residues. Per the germline V gene, CDR1 is SEHNR and CDR2 is FQNEAQ (reference sequence). The entry originates in a study of CD8 T cells in Susac syndrome. Study-wide results and limits: It was acknowledged by the study that relatively few individuals were included in its TCR sequencing and HLA analysis.

Random hexamers served to reverse transcribe about 0.45 to 1 ug RNA. By means of immunoSEQ multiplex PCR, TCR beta CDR3 spanning 54 Vbeta and 13 Jbeta underwent amplification. One entry per CDR3 protein results from TCRdb running MiXCR on the immunoSEQ multiplex PCR reads. The repertoire holds roughly 150,000 distinct CDR3 sequences, with 94% as singletons. V and J are TRBV7-9 and TRBJ2-4; 9 nucleotides line up with TRBD1. Sequences were obtained from CD8+ T cells from PBMCs. The TCR was taken from a human donor with multiple sclerosis. The CDR3 here is CASSSGQGKGFQYF. The CDR3, as DNA: TGTGCCAGCAGCTCCGGACAGGGGAAAGGGTTTCAGTACTTC.